Given below is one T cell receptor beta chain in context. Its cognate antigen is unknown. The source of the sample is a study of T cells in Graves' hyperthyroidism and ophthalmopathy. Study-wide findings and caveats: Blood also carried most thyroid clonotypes expanded above 0.001.

Germline V gene data show CDR1 as DFQATT and CDR2 as SNEGSKA (reference sequence). The CDR3 length is 14 residues. The V and J ends lost 0 bases and 8 bases respectively, with 14 bases between them. Amplified regions were TCR beta CDR3 sequences from RNA transcripts. When the TCR CDR3 underwent first-round RT-PCR, the HTBI primer set was used. MiXCR, applied by TCRdb to the multiplex PCR reads, yields one record per CDR3 protein. Of around 450,000 distinct CDR3 sequences listed, approximately 14% were seen once; the top ten hold roughly 7.7%. The sample taken for sequencing was blood. The sequence derives from a woman aged 18-30 years with Graves' hyperthyroidism. The V call is TRBV20-1, the J call TRBJ1-5, with D perhaps TRBD1 (6 bases). CDR3: CSAREPRGGEPQHF. For the CDR3, the DNA is TGCAGTGCTAGAGAACCCAGGGGAGGGGAGCCCCAGCATTTT.